This is a list of T cell receptor beta chains from one sample in a study of blood T cell repertoires in COVID-19. Measured with immunoSEQ multiplex PCR; TCRdb has only the in-frame clones, and not every one. The sample consists of a few hundred thousand clones, around 83% of them appearing once. Sample: PBMCs or T cells enriched from blood (not recorded which). The receptor set was obtained from a woman aged 45-59 years who had recovered from COVID-19. CDR3s leave out the opening cysteine and the closing phenylalanine or tryptophan.

v_gene	j_gene	CDR3aa
TRBV15	TRBJ2-1	ATSRRSDRVRDEQF
TRBV9	TRBJ2-3	ASSVSVGQSSTDTQY
TRBV6-2/TRBV6-3	TRBJ1-1	ASSYGDRSKK
TRBV29-1	TRBJ1-1	SVGQGGATEAF
TRBV9	TRBJ2-5	ASNKNRDETQY
TRBV19	TRBJ1-2	ASSTLSGQGFYGYT
TRBV7-2	TRBJ1-3	ASSPQGPSGNTIY
TRBV2	TRBJ1-2	ASSETRTGPTNYGYT
TRBV5-8	TRBJ2-7	ASSQTGTGKPYEQY
TRBV11-3	TRBJ2-5	ASSSAQTGIGRETQY
TRBV7-2	TRBJ2-5	ASSLGGAQY